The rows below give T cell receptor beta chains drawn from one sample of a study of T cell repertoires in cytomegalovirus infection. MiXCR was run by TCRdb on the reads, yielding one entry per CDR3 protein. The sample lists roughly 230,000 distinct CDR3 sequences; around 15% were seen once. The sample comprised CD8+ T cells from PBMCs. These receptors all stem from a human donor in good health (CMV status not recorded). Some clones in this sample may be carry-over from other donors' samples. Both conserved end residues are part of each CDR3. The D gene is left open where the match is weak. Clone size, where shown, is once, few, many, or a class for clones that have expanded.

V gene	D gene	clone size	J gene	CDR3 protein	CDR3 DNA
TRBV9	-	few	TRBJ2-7	CASSVDRSHEQYF	TGTGCCAGCAGCGTAGACCGGTCCCACGAGCAGTACTTC
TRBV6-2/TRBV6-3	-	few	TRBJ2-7	CASALYLDRGWFEQYF	TGTGCCAGCGCCCTTTACCTTGACCGAGGATGGTTCGAGCAGTACTTC
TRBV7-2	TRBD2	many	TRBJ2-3	CASSYTSGISTDTQYF	TGTGCCAGCAGCTACACTAGCGGGATTAGCACAGATACGCAGTATTTT
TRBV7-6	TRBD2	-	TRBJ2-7	CASSFGGASGSYEQYF	TGTGCCAGCAGCTTCGGGGGGGCTAGCGGATCCTACGAGCAGTACTTC
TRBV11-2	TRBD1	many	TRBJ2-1	CATIPTGDVWNEQFF	TGTGCCACCATCCCGACAGGGGATGTTTGGAATGAGCAGTTCTTC
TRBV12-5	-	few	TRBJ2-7	CASANVVREDSYEQYF	TGTGCTAGTGCCAATGTTGTGAGGGAGGATTCCTACGAGCAGTACTTC
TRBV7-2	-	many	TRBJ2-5	CASSLAKIQAETQYF	TGTGCCAGCAGCTTAGCCAAGATTCAGGCGGAGACCCAGTACTTC
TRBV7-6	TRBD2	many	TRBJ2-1	CASSFTSGGGNEQFF	TGTGCCAGCAGCTTCACTAGCGGGGGAGGGAATGAGCAGTTCTTC
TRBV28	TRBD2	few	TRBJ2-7	CASTQTSGVTYEQYF	TGTGCCAGCACCCAGACTAGCGGGGTAACTTACGAGCAGTACTTC
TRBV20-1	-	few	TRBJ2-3	CSARGSLRQQGSADTQYF	TGCAGTGCTAGAGGGTCACTCCGACAGCAGGGTTCGGCAGATACGCAGTATTTT
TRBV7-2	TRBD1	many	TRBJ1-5	CASSPTWTGGGQPQHF	TGTGCCAGCAGCCCCACCTGGACAGGGGGCGGTCAGCCCCAGCATTTT
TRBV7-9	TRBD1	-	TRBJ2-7	CASSRDPGQLSYEQYF	TGTGCCAGCAGCCGCGATCCGGGACAGCTCTCCTACGAGCAGTACTTC
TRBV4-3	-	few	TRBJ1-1	CASSQGLGVGTEAFF	TGCGCCAGCAGCCAAGGACTCGGGGTTGGCACTGAAGCTTTCTTT
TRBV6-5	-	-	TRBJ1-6	CASSSPGLRNSPLHF	TGTGCCAGCAGTTCCCCAGGGCTAAGAAATTCACCCCTCCACTTT
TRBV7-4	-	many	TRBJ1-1	CASSLGMGDWNTEAFF	TGTGCCAGCAGCTTAGGGATGGGGGATTGGAACACTGAAGCTTTCTTT
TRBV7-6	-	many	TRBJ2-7	CASSDTQTYEQYF	TGTGCCAGCAGCGATACTCAAACCTACGAGCAGTACTTC
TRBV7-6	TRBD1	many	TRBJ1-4	CASSLGTGHNEKLFF	TGTGCCAGCAGCTTAGGGACAGGGCATAATGAAAAACTGTTTTTT
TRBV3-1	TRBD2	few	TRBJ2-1	CASSQGLAGSNEQFF	TGTGCCAGCAGCCAGGGACTAGCGGGGAGTAATGAGCAGTTCTTC
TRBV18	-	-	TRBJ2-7	CASSPSGAPYEQYF	TGTGCCAGCTCACCGTCGGGAGCACCCTACGAGCAGTACTTC
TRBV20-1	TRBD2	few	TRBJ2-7	CSASPGTSGYYEQYF	TGCAGTGCTTCACCCGGGACTAGCGGATACTACGAGCAGTACTTC
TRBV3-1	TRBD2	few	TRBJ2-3	CASSQAGGGLDTQYF	TGTGCCAGCAGCCAAGCCGGCGGGGGGCTAGATACGCAGTATTTT
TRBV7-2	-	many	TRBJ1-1	CASSLDTGVMNTEAFF	TGTGCCAGCAGCTTAGATACGGGGGTCATGAACACTGAAGCTTTCTTT